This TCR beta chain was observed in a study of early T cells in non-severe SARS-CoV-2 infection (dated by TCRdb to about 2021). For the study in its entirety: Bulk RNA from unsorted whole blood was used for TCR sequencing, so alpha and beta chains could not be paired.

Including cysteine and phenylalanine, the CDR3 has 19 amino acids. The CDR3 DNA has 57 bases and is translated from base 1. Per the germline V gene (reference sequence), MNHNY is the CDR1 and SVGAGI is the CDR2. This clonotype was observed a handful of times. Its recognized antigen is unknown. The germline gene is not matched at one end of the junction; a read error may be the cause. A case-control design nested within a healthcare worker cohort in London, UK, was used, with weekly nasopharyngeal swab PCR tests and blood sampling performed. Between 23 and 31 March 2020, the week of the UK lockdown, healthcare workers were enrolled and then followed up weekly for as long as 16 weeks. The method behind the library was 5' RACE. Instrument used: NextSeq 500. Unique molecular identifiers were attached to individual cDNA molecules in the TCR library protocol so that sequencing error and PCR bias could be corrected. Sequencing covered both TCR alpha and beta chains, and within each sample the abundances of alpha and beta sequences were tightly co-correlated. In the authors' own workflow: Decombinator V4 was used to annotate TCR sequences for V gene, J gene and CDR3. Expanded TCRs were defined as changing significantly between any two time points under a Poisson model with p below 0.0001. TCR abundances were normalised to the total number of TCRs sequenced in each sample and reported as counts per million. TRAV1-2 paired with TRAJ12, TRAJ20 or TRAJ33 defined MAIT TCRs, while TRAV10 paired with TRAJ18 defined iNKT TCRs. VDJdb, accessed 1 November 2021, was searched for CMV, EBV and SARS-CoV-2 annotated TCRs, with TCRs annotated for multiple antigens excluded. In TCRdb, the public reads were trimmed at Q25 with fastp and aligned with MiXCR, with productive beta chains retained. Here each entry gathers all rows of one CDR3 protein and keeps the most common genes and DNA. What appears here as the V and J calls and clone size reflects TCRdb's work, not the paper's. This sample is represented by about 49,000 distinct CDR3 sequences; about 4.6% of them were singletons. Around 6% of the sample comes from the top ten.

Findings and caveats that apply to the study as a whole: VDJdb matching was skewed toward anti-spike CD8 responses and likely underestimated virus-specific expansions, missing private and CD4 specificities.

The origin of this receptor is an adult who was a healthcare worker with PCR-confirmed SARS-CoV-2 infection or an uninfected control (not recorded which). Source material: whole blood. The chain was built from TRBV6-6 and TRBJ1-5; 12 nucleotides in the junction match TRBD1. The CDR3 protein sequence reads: CDSSHSRDRGPYSNQPQHF. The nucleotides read TGTGACAGCAGTCATAGTCGGGACAGGGGGCCGTATAGCAATCAGCCCCAGCATTTT.